The 17 T cell receptor beta chains below come from one sample, sequenced in a study of CD8 T cells in ankylosing spondylitis. Overall study results and limits: What appeared characteristic of ankylosing spondylitis blood was a TCR beta motif of under 10 highly homologous variants.

Using its own MiXCR run on the 5' RACE reads, TCRdb lists one record per CDR3 protein. Here the sample spans approximately 540,000 distinct CDR3 sequences, roughly 13% being singletons. These TCRs are of unknown antigen specificity. The sequenced material came from blood, either unsorted or a sorted T cell fraction (not recorded which). The receptors come from a male donor with ankylosing spondylitis.

The CDR3 here is CASGVIGDTQYF. The CDR3 DNA sequence: TGTGCCAGTGGAGTGATCGGGGATACGCAGTATTTT. This sequence joins TRBV19 and TRBJ2-3; D call uncertain. CDR3 length: 12 amino acids. Germline CDR1 LNHDA, CDR2 SQIVND (reference sequence). The V and J ends lost 8 bases and 6 bases respectively, with 12 bases between them.

The chain couples TRBV24-1 to TRBJ1-5; D unresolved. CDR3 size: 15 residues. Germline V lookup: CDR1 KGHDR, CDR2 SFDVKD. V shed 3 bases and J shed 3 bases, with 11 bases lying between them. The CDR3 loop is CATSDHTDSNQPQHF. The CDR3 DNA reads as TGTGCCACCAGTGATCACACGGACTCCAATCAGCCCCAGCATTTT.

The table lists this clonotype with many counts. This chain joins TRBV12-3 or TRBV12-4 and TRBJ2-2; 12 bases are a match to TRBD2. The V gene end was trimmed by 5 bases and the J gene end by 1 base; junction bases not matched to a gene: 2. This CDR3 region has 16 residues. The CDR3: CASSRTSGVNTGELFF. The CDR3 DNA sequence: TGTGCCAGCAGTAGGACTAGCGGGGTGAACACCGGGGAGCTGTTTTTT.

The sample holds a few counts of this clonotype. CDR3 protein: CASRLPGLPTEAFF. The CDR3 nucleotides read TGTGCCAGCAGACTTCCGGGATTACCCACTGAAGCTTTCTTT. The chain has TRBV6-1 and TRBJ1-1; D not resolved. Germline V gene sequence: CDR1 MNHNS, CDR2 SASEGT. V shed 6 bases and J shed 4 bases, with 15 bases lying between them. The CDR3 extends over 14 amino acids.

The sample holds a few counts of this clonotype. This rearrangement joins TRBV12-3 or TRBV12-4 to TRBJ1-3, with 11 bases lining up with TRBD1. The trim removed 4 bases at V and 3 bases at J, leaving 14 bases unmatched. This CDR3 spans 19 amino acids. The CDR3 DNA reads TGTGCCAGCAGTTCCATCATTGGGACAGGGGGTTCGGATGGAAACACCATATATTTT. This gives the protein CASSSIIGTGGSDGNTIYF.

This clonotype was picked up a small number of times. The rearrangement joins TRBV19 to TRBJ1-5, with no clear D. The germline gives CDR1 LNHDA, CDR2 SQIVND (reference sequence). V lost 4 bases to trimming and J lost 2 bases, with 12 bases between them. This CDR3 has 15 residues. CDR3 sequence reads: CASSTEPGRNQPQHF. The CDR3 DNA reads TGTGCCAGTAGTACGGAACCGGGCCGCAATCAGCCCCAGCATTTT.

This clonotype was found a few times. The V gene is TRBV10-2, the J gene TRBJ1-1, with 8 nucleotides matching TRBD1. The CDR3 is 14 amino acids. Germline-derived CDR1 and CDR2 are WSHSY and SAAADI. V shed 0 bases, J shed 6 bases, and the junction held 3 bases outside the gene matches. The CDR3 sequence is CASSESRQGSEAFF. In DNA form, the CDR3 reads TGCGCCAGCAGTGAGTCGAGACAGGGGTCTGAAGCTTTCTTT.

The chain links TRBV20-1 to TRBJ2-3; the match to TRBD2 covers 10 bases. J gave up 3 bases and V 7 bases, and 4 bases lay outside the gene matches. There are 13 residues in the CDR3. Per germline, CDR1 DFQATT and CDR2 SNEGSKA (reference sequence). Here the CDR3 reads CSGWTSGTDTQYF. The CDR3 DNA is TGCAGTGGATGGACTAGCGGAACAGATACGCAGTATTTT.

The table lists this clonotype with many counts. CDR3 in DNA: TGTGCCAGCAGCCAAGATCCGTGGGGGGGCTTACGCACTGAAGCTTTCTTT. This translates into CASSQDPWGGLRTEAFF. The chain recombines TRBV3-1 with TRBJ1-1; D is possibly TRBD1 (6 bases). V shed 0 bases and J shed 4 bases, with 18 bases lying between them. The germline V gene has CDR1 LGHDT and CDR2 YNNKEL (reference sequence). There are 17 residues in the CDR3.

The chain combines TRBV11-1 with TRBJ1-6; D is undetermined. Trimming left V 2 bases short and J 9 bases short, with 11 bases between. The germline V gene encodes CDR1 SGHAT and CDR2 FQDESV (reference sequence). The CDR3 consists of 14 residues. The chain's CDR3 is CASSLRVSSSPLHF. The CDR3 bases are TGTGCCAGCAGCTTAAGAGTATCGAGTTCACCCCTCCACTTT. Full variable domain (outside the CDR3, taken from reference TRBV11-1 and TRBJ1-6): EAEVAQSPRYKITEKSQAVAFWCDPISGHATLYWYRQILGQGPELLVQFQDESVVDDSQLPKDRFSAERLKGVDSTLKIQPAELGDSAMYLCASSLRVSSSPLHFGNGTRLTVT.

This clonotype showed up many times. The V and J genes are TRBV28 and TRBJ1-2; 8 positions agree with TRBD1. CDR1 and CDR2 (germline): MDHEN, SYDVKM. This CDR3 is 14 amino acids long. V lost 0 bases to trimming and J lost 8 bases; unmatched junction nucleotides: 5. CDR3 residues: CASSLWGTGRGYTF. DNA of the CDR3: TGTGCCAGCAGTTTATGGGGGACAGGCCGAGGCTACACCTTC.

The chain joins TRBV3-1 to TRBJ1-2, with D perhaps TRBD1 (6 bases). CDR3 length: 17 amino acids. The ends were cut back, 1 base at V and 0 bases at J, with 15 bases in the middle. In germline, CDR1 is LGHDT, CDR2 YNNKEL (reference sequence). The CDR3 protein is CASSQALGGATNYGYTF. The CDR3 bases are TGTGCCAGCAGCCAAGCCTTGGGGGGGGCTACTAACTATGGCTACACCTTC.

This chain connects TRBV29-1 to TRBJ2-3; TRBD1 agrees at 8 bases. The ends lost 0 bases at V and 4 bases at J; junction bases unmatched: 9. Germline V gene sequence: CDR1 SQVTM, CDR2 ANQGSEA. The CDR3 is made up of 16 amino acids. For the CDR3, the DNA is TGCAGCGTTGAAGACCCCGGACAGGGAAGGCCAGATACGCAGTATTTT. Protein sequence: CSVEDPGQGRPDTQYF.

In its sample, this clonotype was seen a few times. The chain is built from TRBV19 and TRBJ1-2, with TRBD1 identical over 8 bases. The V gene's germline CDR1 is LNHDA and CDR2 SQIVND (reference sequence). The CDR3 covers 16 residues. Trimming cost V 6 bases and J 0 bases; bases outside gene matches: 9. CDR3 coding DNA: TGTGCCAGTAGAAAGACAGGGGAGAGAGCTAACTATGGCTACACCTTC. This codes for CASRKTGERANYGYTF.

V usage is TRBV18 and J usage is TRBJ2-4; 8 bases match TRBD1. The CDR3 contains 16 residues. The germline V gene has CDR1 KGHSH and CDR2 LQKENI. V was pared by 3 bases and J by 6 bases, with 10 bases of the junction left unmatched. CDR3 loop: CASSPAIRTGTNIQYF. DNA for the CDR3: TGTGCCAGCTCACCGGCGATCAGGACAGGGACAAACATTCAGTACTTC.

J is TRBJ2-7 and V is TRBV12-3 or TRBV12-4, with unresolved D. Between the trimmed V and J ends, which lost 0 bases and 3 bases, there was a span of 6 bases. This CDR3 region has 13 residues. The DNA for the CDR3 is TGTGCCAGCAGTTTAGCTCGGAACTACGAGCAGTACTTC. Its translation is CASSLARNYEQYF.

The chain is built from TRBV5-1 and TRBJ2-1; 8 bases line up with TRBD2. The V gene end was trimmed by 4 bases and the J gene end by 7 bases; junction bases not matched to a gene: 7. The CDR3 length is 14 residues. Germline-derived CDR1 and CDR2 are SGHRS and YFSETQ. This CDR3 is CASSLPTSVNEQFF. The CDR3 DNA reads TGCGCCAGCAGCCTACCGACTAGCGTAAATGAGCAGTTCTTC.